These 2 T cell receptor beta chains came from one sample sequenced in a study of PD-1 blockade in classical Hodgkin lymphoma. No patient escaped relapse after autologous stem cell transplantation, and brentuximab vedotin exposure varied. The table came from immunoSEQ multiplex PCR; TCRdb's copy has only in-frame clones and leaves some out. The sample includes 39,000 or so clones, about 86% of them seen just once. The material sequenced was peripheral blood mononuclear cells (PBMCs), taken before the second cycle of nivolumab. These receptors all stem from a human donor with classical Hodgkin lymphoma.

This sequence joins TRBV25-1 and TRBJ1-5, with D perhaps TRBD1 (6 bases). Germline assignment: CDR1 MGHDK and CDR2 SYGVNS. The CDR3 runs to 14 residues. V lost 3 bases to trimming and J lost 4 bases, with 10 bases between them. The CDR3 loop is CASSDWTANQPQHF. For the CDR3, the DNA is TGTGCCAGCAGTGATTGGACAGCAAATCAGCCCCAGCATTTT.

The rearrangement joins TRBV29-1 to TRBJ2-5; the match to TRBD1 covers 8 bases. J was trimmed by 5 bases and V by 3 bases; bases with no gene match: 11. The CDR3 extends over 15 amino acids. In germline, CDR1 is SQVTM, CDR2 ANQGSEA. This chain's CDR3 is CSVEALLDRVETQYF. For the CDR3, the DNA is TGCAGCGTTGAGGCACTACTGGACAGGGTTGAGACCCAGTACTTC.